Listed here are 12 T cell receptor beta chains from one sample, sequenced in a study of T cells in Graves' hyperthyroidism and ophthalmopathy. What was amplified from RNA transcripts were TCR beta CDR3 regions. An initial round of RT-PCR targeting the TCR CDR3 relied on the HTBI primer set. TCRdb recomputed calls from the multiplex PCR reads with MiXCR, one row per CDR3 protein. The table shows 460,000 or so distinct CDR3 sequences, with 13% to 15% occurring only once. The sequenced sample consisted of blood. The receptor source for this set is a woman aged 18-29 years with Graves' hyperthyroidism.

The sample holds many counts of this clonotype. V and J are TRBV30 and TRBJ1-1, with 8 positions matching TRBD1. In germline, CDR1 is GTSNPN, CDR2 SVGIG (reference sequence). The CDR3 runs 14 residues. V shed 3 bases and J 5 bases; nucleotides not matched to a gene: 8. In DNA, the CDR3 is TGTGCCTGGAGCCCCGGGACAGGAGCGACTGAAGCTTTCTTT. It translates to CAWSPGTGATEAFF. Using reference TRBV30 and TRBJ1-1 for the parts outside the CDR3, the full variable domain is SQTIHQWPATLVQPVGSPLSLECTVEGTSNPNLYWYRQAAGRGLQLLFYSVGIGQISSEVPQNLSASRPQDRQFILSSKKLLLSDSGFYLCAWSPGTGATEAFFGQGTRLTVV.

In this sample, this clonotype turned up many times. This chain uses TRBV18 with TRBJ1-1; D is perhaps TRBD1 (6 bases). CDR3 length: 14 residues. V was shortened by 3 bases and J by 5 bases, with 13 bases between the two germline ends. In germline, CDR1 is KGHSH, CDR2 LQKENI. Written as DNA, the CDR3 is TGTGCCAGCTCACCGTCAGGGGATCTGACTGAAGCTTTCTTT. Protein sequence: CASSPSGDLTEAFF.

This clonotype was seen at least ten times. The V gene is TRBV20-1, the J gene TRBJ2-1; 9 bases line up with TRBD1. Germline V gives CDR1 DFQATT, CDR2 SNEGSKA (reference sequence). The V gene end was trimmed by 7 bases and the J gene end by 7 bases; junction bases not matched to a gene: 8. The CDR3 totals 13 residues. The CDR3 DNA reads as TGCAGTGGGCACCGGGACAGGGAAAATGAGCAGTTCTTC. As protein: CSGHRDRENEQFF.

The rearrangement uses TRBV7-2 and TRBJ2-7; TRBD2 aligns across 7 bases. V was pared by 3 bases and J by 3 bases, with 5 bases of the junction left unmatched. The length of the CDR3 is 14 residues. Germline V CDR1 and CDR2: SGHTA, FQGNSA. The DNA of the CDR3 is TGTGCCAGCAGCTTCCCGACTAGCTTCTACGAGCAGTACTTC. This gives the protein CASSFPTSFYEQYF.

This clonotype was recorded at least ten times. The chain joins TRBV2 to TRBJ2-7; D is uncertain. The CDR3 is 13 residues long. Trimming shortened V by 7 bases and J by 6 bases, and 16 bases separated the two germline ends. Looked up from germline, CDR1 is SNHLY and CDR2 is FYNNEI. CDR3 sequence: CASTQVGIGEQYF. The CDR3 bases are TGTGCCAGCACCCAGGTAGGGATAGGCGAGCAGTACTTC.

This clonotype was counted a few times. The chain links TRBV30 to TRBJ2-2; a possible D gene is TRBD2 (6 bases). This CDR3 region has 16 residues. From germline, CDR1 is GTSNPN and CDR2 SVGIG (reference sequence). Trimming removed 2 bases from V and 0 bases from J, with 13 bases in between. The CDR3 loop is CAWSRVGGSNTGELFF. In nucleotides, the CDR3 is TGTGCCTGGAGTAGGGTGGGAGGATCGAACACCGGGGAGCTGTTTTTT.

This clonotype was seen once. The J gene is TRBJ1-2, the V gene TRBV7-2, with 8 nucleotides matching TRBD1. Germline assignment: CDR1 SGHTA and CDR2 FQGNSA. V lost 5 bases, J lost 2 bases, and 7 bases stayed unmatched. The CDR3 has 15 amino acids. Here the CDR3 DNA reads TGTGCCAGCAGCGTAAACAGGGGGTACAACTATGGCTACACCTTC. As protein: CASSVNRGYNYGYTF.

This clonotype showed up just a few times. The chain employs TRBV27 and TRBJ1-2; 9 bases are shared with TRBD1. V lost 6 bases to trimming and J lost 4 bases; unmatched junction nucleotides: 6. The CDR3 covers 14 residues. Germline V gene lookup returns CDR1 MNHEY and CDR2 SMNVEV (reference sequence). The chain's CDR3 is CASRGQGRFYGYTF. DNA for the CDR3: TGTGCCAGCAGAGGACAGGGGCGGTTCTATGGCTACACCTTC.

There are many counts of this clonotype. The chain has TRBV7-9 and TRBJ2-2, with TRBD1 matching 9 bases. V lost 5 bases, J lost 4 bases, and 8 bases stayed unmatched. Looked up from germline, CDR1 is SEHNR and CDR2 is FQNEAQ (reference sequence). This CDR3 comprises 16 residues. CDR3 loop: CASSRSGTGITGELFF. CDR3 DNA sequence: TGTGCCAGCAGCCGGTCAGGGACAGGGATCACCGGGGAGCTGTTTTTT.

This clonotype was found a few times. The CDR3 nucleotides read TGTGCCATCAGTGAGTCGAAACAGGGGGCGGCTGGGGCCAACGTCCTGACTTTC. Translated: CAISESKQGAAGANVLTF. The genes are TRBV10-3 and TRBJ2-6, with 9 bases that match TRBD1. With 0 bases clipped from V and 2 bases from J, the junction kept 5 bases outside the gene matches. Germline lookup yields CDR1 ENHRY and CDR2 SYGVKD. This CDR3 spans 18 amino acids.

This clonotype was detected a few times. The chain carries TRBV6-1 and TRBJ2-3; TRBD2 aligns across 9 bases. Germline V gives CDR1 MNHNS, CDR2 SASEGT. Trimming cost V 6 bases and J 2 bases; bases outside gene matches: 6. CDR3 length equals 15 residues. The CDR3 here is CASRLAGHTTDTQYF. The CDR3 DNA is TGTGCCAGCAGACTAGCGGGCCACACCACAGATACGCAGTATTTT.

Ten or more counts support this clonotype. The chain joins TRBV18 to TRBJ1-2; 7 bases fit TRBD1. V gave up 0 bases and J gave up 4 bases; unmatched junction bases: 2. Germline lookup yields CDR1 KGHSH and CDR2 LQKENI. CDR3 size: 14 residues. CDR3 protein: CASSPPTGTYGYTF. The CDR3 DNA reads TGTGCCAGCTCACCACCGACAGGGACCTATGGCTACACCTTC.